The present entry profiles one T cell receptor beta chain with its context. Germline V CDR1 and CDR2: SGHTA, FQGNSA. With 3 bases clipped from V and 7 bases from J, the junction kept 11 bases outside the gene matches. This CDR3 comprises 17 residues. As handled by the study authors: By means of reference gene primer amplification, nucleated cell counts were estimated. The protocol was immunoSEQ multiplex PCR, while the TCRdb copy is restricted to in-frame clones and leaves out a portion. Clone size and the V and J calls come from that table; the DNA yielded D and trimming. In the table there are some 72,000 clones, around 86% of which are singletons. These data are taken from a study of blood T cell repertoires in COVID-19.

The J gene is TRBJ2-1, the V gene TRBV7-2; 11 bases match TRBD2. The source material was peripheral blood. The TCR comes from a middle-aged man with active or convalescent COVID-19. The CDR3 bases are TGTGCCAGCAGCTTTGGTAGCGGGGGGGCTTTTAGTAATGAGCAGTTCTTC. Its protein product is CASSFGSGGAFSNEQFF.